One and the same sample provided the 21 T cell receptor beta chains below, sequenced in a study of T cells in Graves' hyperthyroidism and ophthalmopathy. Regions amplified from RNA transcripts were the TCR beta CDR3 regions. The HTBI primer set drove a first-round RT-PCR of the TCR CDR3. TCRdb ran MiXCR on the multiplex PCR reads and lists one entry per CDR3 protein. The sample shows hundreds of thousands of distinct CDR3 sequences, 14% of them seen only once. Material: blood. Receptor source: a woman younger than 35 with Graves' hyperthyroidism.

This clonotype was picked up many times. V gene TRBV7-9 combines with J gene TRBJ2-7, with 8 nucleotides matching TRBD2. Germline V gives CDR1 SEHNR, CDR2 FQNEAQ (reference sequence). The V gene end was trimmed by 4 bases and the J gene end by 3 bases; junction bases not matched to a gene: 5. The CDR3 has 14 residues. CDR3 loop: CASSSAGTSYEQYF. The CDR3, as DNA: TGTGCCAGCAGCTCTGCCGGGACTAGCTACGAGCAGTACTTC.

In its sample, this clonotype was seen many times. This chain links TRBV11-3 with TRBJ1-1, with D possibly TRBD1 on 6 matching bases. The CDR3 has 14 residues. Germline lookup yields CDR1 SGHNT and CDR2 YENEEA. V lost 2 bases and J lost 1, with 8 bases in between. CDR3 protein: CASSLKGGNTEAFF. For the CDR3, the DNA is TGTGCCAGCAGCTTAAAGGGGGGGAACACTGAAGCTTTCTTT.

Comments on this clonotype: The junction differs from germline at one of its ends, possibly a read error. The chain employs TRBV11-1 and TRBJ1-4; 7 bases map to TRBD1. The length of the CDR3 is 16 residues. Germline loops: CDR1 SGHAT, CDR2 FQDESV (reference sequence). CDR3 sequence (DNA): TGCGCCAGCAGCTATACAGGGGCTGCAACTAATGAAAAACTGTTTTTT. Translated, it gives CASSYTGAATNEKLFF.

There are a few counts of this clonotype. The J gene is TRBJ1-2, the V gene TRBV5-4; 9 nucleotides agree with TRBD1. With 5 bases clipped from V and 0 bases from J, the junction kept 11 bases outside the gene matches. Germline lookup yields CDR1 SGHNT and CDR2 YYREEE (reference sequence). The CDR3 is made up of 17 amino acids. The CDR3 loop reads CASRRIPGQGSNYGYTF. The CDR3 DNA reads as TGTGCCAGCAGACGAATTCCGGGACAGGGATCTAACTATGGCTACACCTTC.

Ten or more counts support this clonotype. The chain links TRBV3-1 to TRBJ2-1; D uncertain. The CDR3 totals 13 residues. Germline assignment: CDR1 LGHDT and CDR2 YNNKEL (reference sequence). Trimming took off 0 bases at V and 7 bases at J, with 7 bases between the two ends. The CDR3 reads CASSQDYGNEQFF. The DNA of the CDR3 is TGTGCCAGCAGCCAAGATTACGGGAATGAGCAGTTCTTC.

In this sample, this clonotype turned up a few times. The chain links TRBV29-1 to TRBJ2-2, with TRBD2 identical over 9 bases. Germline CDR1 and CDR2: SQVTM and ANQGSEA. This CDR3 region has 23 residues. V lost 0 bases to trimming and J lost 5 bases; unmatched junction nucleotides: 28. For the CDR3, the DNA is TGCAGCGTTGAAGATCGGTCGGCAGGGAAGGCGCGAGGCGGGAGGGCCTTGACCGGGGAGCTGTTTTTT. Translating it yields CSVEDRSAGKARGGRALTGELFF.

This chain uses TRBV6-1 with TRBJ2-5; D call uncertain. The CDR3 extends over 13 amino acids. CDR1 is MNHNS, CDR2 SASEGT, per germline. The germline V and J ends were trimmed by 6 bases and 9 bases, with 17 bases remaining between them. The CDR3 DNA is TGTGCCAGCAGCGTTACGGTTCAAAGCGCCCAGTACTTC. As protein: CASSVTVQSAQYF.

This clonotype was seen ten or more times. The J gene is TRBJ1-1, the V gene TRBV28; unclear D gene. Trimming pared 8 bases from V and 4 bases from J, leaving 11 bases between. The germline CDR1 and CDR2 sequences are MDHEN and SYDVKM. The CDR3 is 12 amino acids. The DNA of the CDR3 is TGTGCCAGCCGTAGGGTACGCACTGAAGCTTTCTTT. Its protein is CASRRVRTEAFF.

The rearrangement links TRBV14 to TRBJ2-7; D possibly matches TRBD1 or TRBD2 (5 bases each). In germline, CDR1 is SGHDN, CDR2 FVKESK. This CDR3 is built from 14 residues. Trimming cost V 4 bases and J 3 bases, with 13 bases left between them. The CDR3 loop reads CASSPRGSVYEQYF. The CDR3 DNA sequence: TGTGCCAGCAGCCCCCGGGGCAGCGTCTACGAGCAGTACTTC.

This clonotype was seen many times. CDR3 in DNA: TGTGCCAGCAGAACTAGCGCAGAGACCCAGTACTTC. This gives the protein CASRTSAETQYF. The rearrangement links TRBV2 to TRBJ2-5; the match to TRBD2 covers 7 bases. This CDR3 is built from 12 residues. Per germline, CDR1 SNHLY and CDR2 FYNNEI. Losses at the gene ends were 6 bases for V and 4 bases for J; bases not matched to a gene: 2.

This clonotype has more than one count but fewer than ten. The CDR3 protein is CAWSDDGAYNEQFF. The CDR3 nucleotides read TGTGCCTGGAGTGATGACGGGGCCTACAATGAGCAGTTCTTC. The chain couples TRBV30 to TRBJ2-1, with D perhaps TRBD2 (5 bases). The CDR3 runs 14 residues. Trimming stripped 1 base from V and 2 bases from J, with 9 bases between. In germline, CDR1 is GTSNPN, CDR2 SVGIG (reference sequence).

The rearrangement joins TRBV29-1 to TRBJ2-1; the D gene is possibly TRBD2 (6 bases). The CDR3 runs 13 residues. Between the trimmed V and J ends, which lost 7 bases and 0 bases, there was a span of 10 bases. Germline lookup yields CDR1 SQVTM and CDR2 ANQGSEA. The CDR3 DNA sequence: TGCAGCGCAATGACTAGCTCCTACAATGAGCAGTTCTTC. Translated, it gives CSAMTSSYNEQFF.

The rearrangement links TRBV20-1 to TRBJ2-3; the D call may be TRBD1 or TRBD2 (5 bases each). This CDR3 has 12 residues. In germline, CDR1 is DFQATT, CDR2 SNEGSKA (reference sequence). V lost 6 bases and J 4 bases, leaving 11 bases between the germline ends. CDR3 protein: CSALRGADTQYF. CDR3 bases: TGCAGTGCCCTTAGAGGGGCAGATACGCAGTATTTT.

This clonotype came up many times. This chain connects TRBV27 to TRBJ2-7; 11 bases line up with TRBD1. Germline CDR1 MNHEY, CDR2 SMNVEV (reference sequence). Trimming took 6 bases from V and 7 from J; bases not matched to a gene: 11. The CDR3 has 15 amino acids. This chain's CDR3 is CASSRSGQGAGEQYF. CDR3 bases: TGTGCCAGCAGCCGCTCCGGACAGGGGGCTGGGGAGCAGTACTTC.

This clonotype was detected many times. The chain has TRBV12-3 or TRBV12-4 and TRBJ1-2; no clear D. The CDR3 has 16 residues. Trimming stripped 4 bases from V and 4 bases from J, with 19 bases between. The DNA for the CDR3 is TGTGCCAGCAGTTCGACGGACGGCTTCGGATCCTATGGCTACACCTTC. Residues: CASSSTDGFGSYGYTF.

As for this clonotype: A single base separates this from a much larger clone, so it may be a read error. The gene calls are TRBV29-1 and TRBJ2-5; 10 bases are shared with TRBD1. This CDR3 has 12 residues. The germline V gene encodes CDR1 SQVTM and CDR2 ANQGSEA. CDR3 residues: CSMGQGSETQHF. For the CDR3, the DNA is TGCAGCATGGGACAGGGGAGCGAGACCCAGCACTTC.

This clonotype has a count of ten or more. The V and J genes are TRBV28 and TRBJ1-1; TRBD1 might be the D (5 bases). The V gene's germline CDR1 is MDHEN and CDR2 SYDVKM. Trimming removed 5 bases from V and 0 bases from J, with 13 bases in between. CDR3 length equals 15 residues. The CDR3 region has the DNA TGTGCCAGCAGTACCGAGACAGCAATGAACACTGAAGCTTTCTTT. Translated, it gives CASSTETAMNTEAFF.

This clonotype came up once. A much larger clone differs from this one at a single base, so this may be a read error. The CDR3: CASSSALGLADYEQYF. CDR3 in DNA: TGTGCCAGCAGCTCCGCATTAGGGCTAGCGGACTACGAGCAGTACTTC. This chain uses TRBV7-9 with TRBJ2-7, with 7 bases fitting TRBD2. Germline lookup yields CDR1 SEHNR and CDR2 FQNEAQ (reference sequence). The junction had 12 bases not matched to a gene; V was cut back by 4 bases and J by 3 bases. The CDR3 contains 16 residues.

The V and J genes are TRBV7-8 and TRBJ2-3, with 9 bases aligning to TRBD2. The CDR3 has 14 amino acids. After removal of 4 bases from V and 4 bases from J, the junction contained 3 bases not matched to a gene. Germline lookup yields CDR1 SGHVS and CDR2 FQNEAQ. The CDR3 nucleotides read TGTGCCAGCAGCTCGAGACTAGCGGCAGATACGCAGTATTTT. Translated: CASSSRLAADTQYF.

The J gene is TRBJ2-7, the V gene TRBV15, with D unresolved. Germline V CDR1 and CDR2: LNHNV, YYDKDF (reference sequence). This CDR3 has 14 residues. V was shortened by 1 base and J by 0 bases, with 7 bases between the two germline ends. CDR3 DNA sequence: TGTGCCACCAGCAGAGGAGGCCTCTCCTACGAGCAGTACTTC. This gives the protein CATSRGGLSYEQYF.

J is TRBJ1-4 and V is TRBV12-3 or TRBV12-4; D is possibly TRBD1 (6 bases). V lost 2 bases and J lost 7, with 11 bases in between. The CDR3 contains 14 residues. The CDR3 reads CASSLWGAGEKLFF. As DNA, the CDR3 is TGTGCCAGCAGTTTATGGGGGGCTGGTGAAAAACTGTTTTTT.